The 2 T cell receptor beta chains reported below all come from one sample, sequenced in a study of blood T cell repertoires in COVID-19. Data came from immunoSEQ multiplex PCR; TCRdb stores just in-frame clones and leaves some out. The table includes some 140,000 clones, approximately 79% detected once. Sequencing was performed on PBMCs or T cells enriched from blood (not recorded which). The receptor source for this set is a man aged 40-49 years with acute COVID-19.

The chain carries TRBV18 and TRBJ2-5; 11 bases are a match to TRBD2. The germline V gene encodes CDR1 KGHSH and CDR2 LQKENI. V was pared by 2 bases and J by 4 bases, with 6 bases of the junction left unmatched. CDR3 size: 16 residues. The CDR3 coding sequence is TGTGCCAGCTCACCAAGCACTAGCGGGAGAGGAGAGACCCAGTACTTC. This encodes CASSPSTSGRGETQYF. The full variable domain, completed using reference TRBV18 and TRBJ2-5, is NAGVMQNPRHLVRRRGQEARLRCSPMKGHSHVYWYRQLPEEGLKFMVYLQKENIIDESGMPKERFSAEFPKEGPSILRIQQVVRGDSAAYFCASSPSTSGRGETQYFGPGTRLLVL.

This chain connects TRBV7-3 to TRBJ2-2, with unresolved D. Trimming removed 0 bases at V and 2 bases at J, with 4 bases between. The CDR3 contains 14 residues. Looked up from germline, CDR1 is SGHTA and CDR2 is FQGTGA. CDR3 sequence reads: CASSLTANTGELFF. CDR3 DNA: TGTGCCAGCAGCTTAACGGCTAACACCGGGGAGCTGTTTTTT.